The present T cell receptor beta chain was sequenced within a study of molecular identifiers for immune sequencing clone quantification. Source material for naive CD8 libraries was about 17,000 to 1,100,000 sorted cells, with 10%, 30% or 50% RNA. Sorting captured naive CD8 T cells as CD8+CD4-CCR7+CD45RA+. TCRdb recomputed calls from the PCR reads with MiXCR, one row per CDR3 protein. The table shows 300,000 to 350,000 distinct CDR3 sequences, with 20% to 25% occurring only once. Germline assignment: CDR1 PRHDT and CDR2 FYEKMQ (reference sequence). CDR3 length equals 14 residues. With V trimmed by 2 bases and J by 8 bases, 4 bases remained unmatched. Turning to this clonotype: The target antigen is unknown.

The study, taken as a whole, reports: Sharing of a barcode by identical TCR molecules could cause highly expanded clone sizes to be underestimated. Clones carrying above 20 RNA copies accounted for over 97% of effector molecules, under 1% in naive cells.

Sequencing was carried out using naive CD8+ T cells from blood, with Jurkat cell RNA spiked in. Subset in this sample: FACS-sorted CD8+CD4-CCR7+CD45RA+ naive T cells. The chain has TRBV13 and TRBJ2-1, with 9 bases lining up with TRBD1. The receptor comes from a human donor in good health. Some libraries in this study had Jurkat cell RNA spiked in. The CDR3 loop is CASSLRDRVYEQFF. In DNA form, the CDR3 reads TGTGCCAGCAGCTTACGGGACAGGGTCTATGAGCAGTTCTTC.